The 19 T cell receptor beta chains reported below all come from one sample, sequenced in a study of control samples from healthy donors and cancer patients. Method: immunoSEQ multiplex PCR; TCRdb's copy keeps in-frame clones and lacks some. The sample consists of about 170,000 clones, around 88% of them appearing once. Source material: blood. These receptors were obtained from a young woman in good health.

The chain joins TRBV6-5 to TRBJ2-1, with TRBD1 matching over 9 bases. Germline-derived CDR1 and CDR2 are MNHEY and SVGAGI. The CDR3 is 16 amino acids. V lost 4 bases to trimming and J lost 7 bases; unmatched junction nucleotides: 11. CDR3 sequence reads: CASSSSANRGRNEQFF. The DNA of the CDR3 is TGTGCCAGCAGTTCCAGCGCGAACAGGGGGCGTAATGAGCAGTTCTTC.

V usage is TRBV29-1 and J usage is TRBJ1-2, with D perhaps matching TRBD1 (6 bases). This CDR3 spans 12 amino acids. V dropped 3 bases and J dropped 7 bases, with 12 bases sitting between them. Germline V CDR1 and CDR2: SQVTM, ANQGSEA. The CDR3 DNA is TGCAGCGTTGAGACCACAGGGAGTGGCTACACCTTC. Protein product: CSVETTGSGYTF.

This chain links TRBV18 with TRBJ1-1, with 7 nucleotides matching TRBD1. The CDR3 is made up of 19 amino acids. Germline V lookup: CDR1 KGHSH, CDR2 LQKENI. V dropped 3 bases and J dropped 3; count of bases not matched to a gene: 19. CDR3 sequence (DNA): TGTGCCAGCTCACCTTCTATCGCCCTTACACGGACAGGCGACACTGAAGCTTTCTTT. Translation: CASSPSIALTRTGDTEAFF.

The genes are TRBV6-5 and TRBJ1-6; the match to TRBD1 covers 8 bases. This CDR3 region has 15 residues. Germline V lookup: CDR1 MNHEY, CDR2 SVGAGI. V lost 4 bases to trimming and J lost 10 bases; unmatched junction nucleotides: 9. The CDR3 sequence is CASSSPGTGRSPLHF. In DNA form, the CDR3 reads TGTGCCAGCAGTTCGCCCGGGACAGGAAGGTCACCCCTCCACTTT.

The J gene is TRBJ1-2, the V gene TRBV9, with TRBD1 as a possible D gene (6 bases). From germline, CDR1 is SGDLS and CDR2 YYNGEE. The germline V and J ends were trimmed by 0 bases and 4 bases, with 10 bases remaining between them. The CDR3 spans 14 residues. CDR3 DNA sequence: TGTGCCAGCAGCGTAGACGGGGGCGGCTATGGCTACACCTTC. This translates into CASSVDGGGYGYTF.

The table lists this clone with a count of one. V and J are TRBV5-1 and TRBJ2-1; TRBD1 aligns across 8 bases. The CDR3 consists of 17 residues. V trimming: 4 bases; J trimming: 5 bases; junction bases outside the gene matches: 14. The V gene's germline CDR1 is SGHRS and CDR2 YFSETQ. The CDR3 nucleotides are TGCGCCAGCAGCCCCAGGGTCCGGGACAGGTTAAACAATGAGCAGTTCTTC. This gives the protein CASSPRVRDRLNNEQFF.

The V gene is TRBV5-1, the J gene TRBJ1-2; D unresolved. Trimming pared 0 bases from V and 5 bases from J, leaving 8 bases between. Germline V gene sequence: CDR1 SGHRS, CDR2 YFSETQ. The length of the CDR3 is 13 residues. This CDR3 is CASSLARNYGYTF. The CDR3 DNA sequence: TGCGCCAGCAGCTTGGCTAGGAATTATGGCTACACCTTC.

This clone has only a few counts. The DNA for the CDR3 is TGTGCCAGCAGTAGGGGACTAGCTTACAATGAGCAGTTCTTC. This codes for CASSRGLAYNEQFF. The chain joins TRBV9 to TRBJ2-1, with 9 bases aligning to TRBD2. Germline loops: CDR1 SGDLS, CDR2 YYNGEE. The CDR3 contains 14 residues. The trim removed 5 bases at V and 4 bases at J, leaving 4 bases unmatched.

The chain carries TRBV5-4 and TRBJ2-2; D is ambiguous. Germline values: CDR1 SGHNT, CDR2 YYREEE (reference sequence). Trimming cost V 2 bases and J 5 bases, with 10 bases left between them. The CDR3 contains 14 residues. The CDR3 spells CASSFVDRTGELFF. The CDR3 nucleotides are TGTGCCAGCAGCTTTGTCGACCGAACCGGGGAGCTGTTTTTT.

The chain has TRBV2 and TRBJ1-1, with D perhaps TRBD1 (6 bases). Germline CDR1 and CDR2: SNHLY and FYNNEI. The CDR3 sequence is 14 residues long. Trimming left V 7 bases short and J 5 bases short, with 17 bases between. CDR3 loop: CASTPQGRGTEAFF. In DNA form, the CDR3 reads TGTGCCAGCACCCCCCAGGGGCGGGGTACTGAAGCTTTCTTT.

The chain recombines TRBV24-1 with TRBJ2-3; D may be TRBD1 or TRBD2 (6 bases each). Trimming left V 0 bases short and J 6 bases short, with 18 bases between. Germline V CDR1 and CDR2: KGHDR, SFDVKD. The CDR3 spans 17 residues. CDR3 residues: CATSDLPRGGPQDTQYF. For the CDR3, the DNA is TGTGCCACCAGTGATTTGCCTAGAGGGGGGCCACAGGATACGCAGTATTTT.

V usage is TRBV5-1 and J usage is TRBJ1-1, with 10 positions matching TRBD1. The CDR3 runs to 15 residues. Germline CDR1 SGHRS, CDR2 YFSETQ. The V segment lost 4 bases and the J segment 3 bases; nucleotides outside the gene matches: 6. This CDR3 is CASSPRQGAYTEAFF. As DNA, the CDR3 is TGCGCCAGCAGCCCCCGACAGGGGGCGTACACTGAAGCTTTCTTT.

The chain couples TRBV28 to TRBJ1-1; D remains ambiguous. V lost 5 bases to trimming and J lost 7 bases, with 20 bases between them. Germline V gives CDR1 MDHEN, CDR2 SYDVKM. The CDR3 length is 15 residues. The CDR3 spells CASSLLSGPWGEAFF. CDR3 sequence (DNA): TGTGCCAGCAGTCTACTCTCCGGACCTTGGGGTGAAGCTTTCTTT.

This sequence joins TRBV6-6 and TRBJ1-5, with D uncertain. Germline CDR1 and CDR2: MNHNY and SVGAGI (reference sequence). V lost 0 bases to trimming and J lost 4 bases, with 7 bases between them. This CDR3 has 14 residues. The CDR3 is CASSYSLFNQPQHF. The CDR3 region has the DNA TGTGCCAGCAGTTACTCCCTCTTTAATCAGCCCCAGCATTTT.

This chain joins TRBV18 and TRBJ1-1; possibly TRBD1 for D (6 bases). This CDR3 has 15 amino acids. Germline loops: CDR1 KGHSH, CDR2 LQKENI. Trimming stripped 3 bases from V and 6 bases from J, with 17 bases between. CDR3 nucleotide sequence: TGTGCCAGCTCACCGCTTAAGGGGGGGGGACCTGAAGCTTTCTTT. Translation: CASSPLKGGGPEAFF.

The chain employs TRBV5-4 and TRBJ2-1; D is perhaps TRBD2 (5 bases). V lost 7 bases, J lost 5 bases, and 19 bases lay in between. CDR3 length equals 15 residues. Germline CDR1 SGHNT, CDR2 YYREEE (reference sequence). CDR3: CASGIGRADHNEQFF. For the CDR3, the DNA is TGTGCCAGCGGCATCGGCAGAGCGGACCACAATGAGCAGTTCTTC.

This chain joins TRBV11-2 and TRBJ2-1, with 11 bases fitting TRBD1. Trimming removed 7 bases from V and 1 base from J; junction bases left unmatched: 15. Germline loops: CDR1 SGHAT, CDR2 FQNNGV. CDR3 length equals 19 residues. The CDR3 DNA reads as TGTGCCAGCACCCCCGGGACAGGGGGAATTATAAGTTCCTACAATGAGCAGTTCTTC. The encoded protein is CASTPGTGGIISSYNEQFF.

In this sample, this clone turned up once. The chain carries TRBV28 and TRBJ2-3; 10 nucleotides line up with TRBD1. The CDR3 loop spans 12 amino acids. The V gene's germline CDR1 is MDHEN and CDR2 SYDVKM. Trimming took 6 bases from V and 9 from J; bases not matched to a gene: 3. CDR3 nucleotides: TGTGCCAGCAGGGGACAGGGGCCGACGCAGTATTTT. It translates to CASRGQGPTQYF.

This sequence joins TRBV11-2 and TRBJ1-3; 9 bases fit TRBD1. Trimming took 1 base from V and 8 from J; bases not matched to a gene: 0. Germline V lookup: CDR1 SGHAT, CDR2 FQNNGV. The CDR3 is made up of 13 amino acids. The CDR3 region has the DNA TGTGCCAGCAGCTTAGGACAGGGGGACACCATATATTTT. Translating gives CASSLGQGDTIYF.